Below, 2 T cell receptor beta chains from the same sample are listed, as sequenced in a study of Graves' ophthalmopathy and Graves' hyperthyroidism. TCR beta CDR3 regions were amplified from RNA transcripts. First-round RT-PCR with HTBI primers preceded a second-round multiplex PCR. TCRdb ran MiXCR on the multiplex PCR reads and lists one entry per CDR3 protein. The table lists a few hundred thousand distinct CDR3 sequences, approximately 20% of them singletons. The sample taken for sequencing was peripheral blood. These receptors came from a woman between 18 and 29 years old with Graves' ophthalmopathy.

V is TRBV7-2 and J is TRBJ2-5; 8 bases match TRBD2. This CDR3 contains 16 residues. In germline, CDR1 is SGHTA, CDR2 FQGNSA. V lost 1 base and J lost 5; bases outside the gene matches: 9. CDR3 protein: CASSLGSGSAFETQYF. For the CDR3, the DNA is TGTGCCAGCAGCTTAGGGAGCGGGAGTGCCTTCGAGACCCAGTACTTC. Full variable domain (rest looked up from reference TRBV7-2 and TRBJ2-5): GAGVSQSPSNKVTEKGKDVELRCDPISGHTALYWYRQSLGQGLEFLIYFQGNSAPDKSGLPSDRFSAERTGGSVSTLTIQRTQQEDSAVYLCASSLGSGSAFETQYFGPGTRLLVL.

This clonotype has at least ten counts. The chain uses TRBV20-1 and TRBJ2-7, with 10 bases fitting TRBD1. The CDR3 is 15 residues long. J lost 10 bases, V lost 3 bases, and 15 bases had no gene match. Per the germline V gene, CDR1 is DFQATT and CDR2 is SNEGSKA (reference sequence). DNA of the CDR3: TGCAGTGCTAGCGGCGGTGGGACAGGGGACCGGGAACAGTACTTC. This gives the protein CSASGGGTGDREQYF.